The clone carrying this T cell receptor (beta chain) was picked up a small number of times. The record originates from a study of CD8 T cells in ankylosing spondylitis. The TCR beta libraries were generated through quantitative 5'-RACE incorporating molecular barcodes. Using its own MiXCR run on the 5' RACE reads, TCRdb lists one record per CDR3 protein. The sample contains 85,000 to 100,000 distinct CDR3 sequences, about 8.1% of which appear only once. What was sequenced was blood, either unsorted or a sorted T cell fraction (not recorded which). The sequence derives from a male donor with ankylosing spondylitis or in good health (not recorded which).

CDR3 protein: CASSRDRGPTEAFF. The CDR3 nucleotides read TGTGCCAGCAGCCGAGACAGGGGGCCCACTGAAGCTTTCTTT. The chain recombines TRBV3-1 with TRBJ1-1; TRBD1 matches at 10 bases. The germline gives CDR1 LGHDT, CDR2 YNNKEL (reference sequence). The CDR3 has 14 amino acids. With 4 bases clipped from V and 4 bases from J, the junction kept 3 bases outside the gene matches.